The 28 T cell receptor beta chains listed next were all sequenced from one sample in a study of blood T cells in healthy people across ages. Primed by a sample-barcoded 5' primer and a J-beta primer mix, a second PCR proceeded for 7 to 11 cycles. A single record per CDR3 protein comes from TCRdb applying MiXCR to the 5' RACE reads. This sample has some 690,000 distinct CDR3 sequences, with about a fifth found just once. The sequenced material came from blood. The receptor set was obtained from a man aged 65-85 years in good health.

This rearrangement joins TRBV3-1 to TRBJ1-5; a weak D match, TRBD1 (5 bases). This CDR3 spans 14 amino acids. Per germline, CDR1 LGHDT and CDR2 YNNKEL (reference sequence). Between the trimmed V and J ends, which lost 3 bases and 3 bases, there was a span of 9 bases. The CDR3 DNA follows: TGTGCCAGCAGCCAGAGGGGCCTCAATCAGCCCCAGCATTTT. Translation: CASSQRGLNQPQHF.

The chain recombines TRBV4-3 with TRBJ2-1; 13 bases align to TRBD2. The ends lost 1 base at V and 7 bases at J; junction bases unmatched: 13. Germline loops: CDR1 LGHNA, CDR2 YSLEER. The CDR3 totals 19 residues. The CDR3 bases are TGCGCCAGCAGCCAAGGGGCCCTTACTAGCGGGAGGGCCGGTAATGAGCAGTTCTTC. Its protein is CASSQGALTSGRAGNEQFF.

A word on this clonotype: The CDR3 carries no conserved terminal phenylalanine or tryptophan, so it likely arises from a read error. The chain links TRBV4-1 to TRBJ2-1; D gene unclear. The germline gives CDR1 MGHRA, CDR2 YSYEKL. Trimming removed 0 bases from V and 6 bases from J, with 12 bases in between. CDR3 length: 15 residues. This CDR3 is CASSQDSPRSNEQFL. In DNA, the CDR3 is TGCGCCAGCAGCCAAGATTCTCCCCGAAGCAATGAGCAGTTCCTC.

This chain joins TRBV20-1 and TRBJ2-3, with 9 positions matching TRBD2. Germline V gene data show CDR1 as DFQATT and CDR2 as SNEGSKA (reference sequence). The J segment lost 3 bases and the V segment lost 3 bases, leaving 10 bases of the junction unmatched. The CDR3 runs to 16 residues. CDR3 protein: CSARGIAGVITDTQYF. The CDR3 nucleotides are TGCAGTGCTAGGGGGATAGCGGGGGTTATAACAGATACGCAGTATTTT.

A few counts support this clonotype. V gene TRBV12-3 or TRBV12-4 combines with J gene TRBJ2-5; TRBD2 agrees at 15 bases. The CDR3 runs 16 residues. The trim removed 6 bases at V and 5 bases at J, leaving 7 bases unmatched. The CDR3 coding sequence is TGTGCCAGCAGAAGGACTAGCGGGGGGGGTGGGGAGACCCAGTACTTC. Its protein is CASRRTSGGGGETQYF.

This clonotype was counted between two and nine times. The gene calls are TRBV20-1 and TRBJ2-7; the D is unclear. The germline V gene encodes CDR1 DFQATT and CDR2 SNEGSKA (reference sequence). Trimming shortened V by 3 bases and J by 3 bases, and 18 bases separated the two germline ends. The CDR3 has 15 residues. The DNA for the CDR3 is TGCAGTGCTAGCTCCTTGTTGACCCCTAGCTACGAGCAGTACTTC. This translates into CSASSLLTPSYEQYF.

The sample holds a few counts of this clonotype. V and J are TRBV12-3 or TRBV12-4 and TRBJ2-4, with D perhaps matching TRBD1 or TRBD2 (6 bases each). The CDR3 is 16 residues long. The V and J ends lost 7 bases and 0 bases respectively, with 16 bases between them. CDR3 DNA sequence: TGTGCCAGCACCCGGGGGCAGAAACTAGCCAAAAACATTCAGTACTTC. Translation: CASTRGQKLAKNIQYF.

The chain recombines TRBV28 with TRBJ2-5; D might be TRBD2 (5 bases). CDR3 length: 16 residues. Trimming cost V 4 bases and J 4 bases, with 19 bases left between them. Germline values: CDR1 MDHEN, CDR2 SYDVKM. CDR3 sequence: CASSSPVGSAGETQYF. The CDR3 region has the DNA TGTGCCAGCAGTTCCCCCGTCGGTAGCGCAGGAGAGACCCAGTACTTC.

V is TRBV3-1 and J is TRBJ2-5, with D possibly being TRBD2 (6 bases). This CDR3 is built from 13 residues. V was trimmed by 3 bases and J by 7 bases, leaving 12 bases between them. Per germline, CDR1 LGHDT and CDR2 YNNKEL (reference sequence). The CDR3 here is CASSQGLTGTQYF. CDR3 coding DNA: TGTGCCAGCAGCCAGGGACTTACAGGGACCCAGTACTTC.

CDR3 in DNA: TGTGCCAGCAGCTGGACAGGGGGCGCGAACACCGGGGAGCTGTTTTTT. The encoded protein is CASSWTGGANTGELFF. The chain carries TRBV5-5 and TRBJ2-2, with 11 bases matching TRBD1. This CDR3 has 16 amino acids. CDR1 is SGHKS and CDR2 is YYEKEE in the germline V gene (reference sequence). V gave up 3 bases and J gave up 0 bases; unmatched junction bases: 1.

This clonotype has only a few counts. The chain has TRBV20-1 and TRBJ2-5, with D uncertain. The CDR3 totals 13 residues. Germline loops: CDR1 DFQATT, CDR2 SNEGSKA (reference sequence). Trimming removed 6 bases at V and 1 base at J, with 12 bases between. CDR3 DNA: TGCAGTGCCCCAAAGGTGGCCCAAGAGACCCAGTACTTC. Its translation is CSAPKVAQETQYF.

V usage is TRBV28 and J usage is TRBJ1-1; no firm D call. Germline V gene lookup returns CDR1 MDHEN and CDR2 SYDVKM. The CDR3 covers 16 residues. V was clipped by 8 bases and J by 1 base, with 20 bases between them. The CDR3 region has the DNA TGTGCCAGCGAGGATACAGAAGGTACAGCGAACACTGAAGCTTTCTTT. Translating it yields CASEDTEGTANTEAFF.

This clonotype occurred a few times. The genes are TRBV3-1 and TRBJ2-7, with TRBD1 matching 7 bases. Germline V CDR1 and CDR2: LGHDT, YNNKEL (reference sequence). Unmatched junction bases numbered 10, after V lost 0 bases and J lost 2 bases. CDR3 size: 17 residues. In DNA form, the CDR3 reads TGTGCCAGCAGCCAAGACTTAATTGCGGACAGGACCTACGAGCAGTACTTC. This translates into CASSQDLIADRTYEQYF.

The chain employs TRBV5-1 and TRBJ2-3; tentative D call: TRBD1 (6 bases). With 6 bases removed from V and 3 bases from J, the gap between germline ends came to 17 bases. The CDR3 is 15 residues long. Germline CDR1 is SGHRS and CDR2 is YFSETQ. CDR3 DNA: TGCGCCAGCACAACCCGGGACAAGCGTACAGATACGCAGTATTTT. Translating it yields CASTTRDKRTDTQYF. Drawing the rest from reference TRBV5-1 and TRBJ2-3, the complete variable domain is KAGVTQTPRYLIKTRGQQVTLSCSPISGHRSVSWYQQTPGQGLQFLFEYFSETQRNKGNFPGRFSGRQFSNSRSEMNVSTLELGDSALYLCASTTRDKRTDTQYFGPGTRLTVL.

This clonotype was observed a few times. CDR3 region: CASSYIYGPGAFF. The CDR3 region has the DNA TGTGCCAGCAGTTACATCTATGGACCCGGGGCTTTCTTT. The chain uses TRBV6-2 or TRBV6-3 and TRBJ1-1; no reliable D call. The CDR3 sequence is 13 residues long. V lost 2 bases, J lost 11 bases, and 15 bases lay in between. Germline assignment: CDR1 MNHEY and CDR2 SVGEGT.

This clonotype was picked up a small number of times. The rearrangement joins TRBV20-1 to TRBJ1-5; D not certain. CDR1 and CDR2 (germline): DFQATT, SNEGSKA (reference sequence). V was clipped by 6 bases and J by 0 bases, with 12 bases between them. The CDR3 covers 14 residues. CDR3 DNA: TGCAGTGCCAGGACTCCTTATAGCAATCAGCCCCAGCATTTT. It is translated as CSARTPYSNQPQHF.

Only a few counts were recorded for this clonotype. The chain recombines TRBV5-5 with TRBJ2-7; 7 bases line up with TRBD1. CDR3 size: 15 residues. V was pared by 3 bases and J by 2 bases, with 8 bases of the junction left unmatched. Germline assignment: CDR1 SGHKS and CDR2 YYEKEE (reference sequence). Here the CDR3 reads CASSYGQATTYEQYV. The CDR3 nucleotides read TGTGCCAGCAGCTATGGACAGGCGACCACCTACGAGCAGTACGTC.

This clonotype was found a few times. The chain joins TRBV7-8 to TRBJ1-4; 8 bases align to TRBD1. Germline loops: CDR1 SGHVS, CDR2 FQNEAQ. Losses at the gene ends were 4 bases for V and 3 bases for J; bases not matched to a gene: 4. CDR3 size: 15 residues. Here the CDR3 reads CASSSPTGANEKLFF. DNA for the CDR3: TGTGCCAGCAGCTCCCCGACAGGGGCTAATGAAAAACTGTTTTTT.

This clonotype was observed at least ten times. The chain couples TRBV30 to TRBJ2-6; the D is unclear. The V gene lost 0 bases and the J gene lost 3 bases, with 3 bases spanning the gap. The CDR3 has 13 residues. Germline V CDR1 and CDR2: GTSNPN, SVGIG (reference sequence). This CDR3 reads CAWSVGGANVLTF. The CDR3 DNA reads TGTGCCTGGAGTGTAGGTGGGGCCAACGTCCTGACTTTC.

The rearrangement uses TRBV7-2 and TRBJ2-7; D possibly matches TRBD1 or TRBD2 (5 bases each). The CDR3 is 14 residues long. CDR1 and CDR2 from the germline V gene are SGHTA and FQGNSA. V shed 4 bases and J shed 2 bases, with 12 bases lying between them. Here the CDR3 reads CASSWDEGPYEQYV. The CDR3 nucleotides read TGTGCCAGCAGCTGGGATGAGGGGCCCTACGAGCAGTACGTC.

The table lists this clonotype with a count of one. Sequence at one end of the junction differs from germline and may be a read error. V usage is TRBV7-2 and J usage is TRBJ2-3; D is unresolved. Germline CDR1 SGHTA, CDR2 FQGNSA. The length of the CDR3 is 15 residues. CDR3 nucleotides: TGTGCCAGCAGCTTAAGCCCCCTCCAGAGAAATACGCGGTATTTT. Its translation: CASSLSPLQRNTRYF.

The chain links TRBV18 to TRBJ2-3; D uncertain. V lost 4 bases to trimming and J lost 2 bases, with 13 bases between them. The CDR3 extends over 15 amino acids. Germline loops: CDR1 KGHSH, CDR2 LQKENI. CDR3 DNA: TGTGCCAGCTCACTCGGTAACAGCCACACAGATACGCAGTATTTT. Protein sequence: CASSLGNSHTDTQYF.

Only one count was recorded for this clonotype. This chain uses TRBV11-2 with TRBJ1-4, with D uncertain. Trimming pared 0 bases from V and 8 bases from J, leaving 10 bases between. Germline assignment: CDR1 SGHAT and CDR2 FQNNGV. This CDR3 has 14 residues. CDR3 in DNA: TGTGCCAGCAGCTTAGATTGGTTTGGGGAAAAACTGTTTTTT. Residues: CASSLDWFGEKLFF.

The V gene is TRBV7-9, the J gene TRBJ1-3; the D is unclear. V lost 6 bases to trimming and J lost 4 bases, with 10 bases between them. This CDR3 region has 13 residues. Germline CDR1 is SEHNR and CDR2 is FQNEAQ (reference sequence). The CDR3 nucleotides are TGTGCCAGCAGTCACGACTTAGGAAACACCATATATTTT. Translating gives CASSHDLGNTIYF.

The sample holds many counts of this clonotype. The CDR3 reads CSVATGISYGYTF. The CDR3 DNA reads as TGCAGCGTGGCCACAGGGATCAGCTATGGCTACACCTTC. This rearrangement joins TRBV29-1 to TRBJ1-2, with D perhaps TRBD1 (6 bases). This CDR3 is 13 amino acids long. V lost 6 bases and J 4 bases, leaving 15 bases between the germline ends. CDR1 and CDR2 (germline): SQVTM, ANQGSEA.

This clonotype was picked up a small number of times. Just one base apart from a much larger clone, this may be a read error. The CDR3 carries no conserved terminal phenylalanine or tryptophan, so it likely arises from a read error. This chain joins TRBV7-9 and TRBJ2-1; D remains ambiguous. Judging by the DNA end, TRBJ2-7 fits better; the J call may be wrong. Germline assignment: CDR1 SEHNR and CDR2 FQNEAQ (reference sequence). The CDR3 is 15 amino acids. Here the CDR3 DNA reads TGTGCCAGCAGCTTAGGGGTGGGCACGTCCTACGAGCAGTACCTC. Encoded protein: CASSLGVGTSYEQYL.

The chain combines TRBV6-1 with TRBJ2-2; D is unresolved. V was cut by 6 bases and J by 0 bases, with 5 bases left in between. The CDR3 consists of 13 residues. Germline assignment: CDR1 MNHNS and CDR2 SASEGT. The CDR3 is CASRSANTGELFF. The DNA for the CDR3 is TGTGCCAGCAGGTCGGCGAACACCGGGGAGCTGTTTTTT.

The gene calls are TRBV5-1 and TRBJ1-1; TRBD1 might be the D (5 bases). The CDR3 runs to 17 residues. Trimming pared 0 bases from V and 0 bases from J, leaving 15 bases between. Per germline, CDR1 SGHRS and CDR2 YFSETQ. This CDR3 is CASSLAYDSNMNTEAFF. The CDR3, as DNA: TGCGCCAGCAGCTTGGCCTATGACAGCAATATGAACACTGAAGCTTTCTTT.